This TCR beta chain was observed in a study of cytomegalovirus exposure and HLA in healthy donors. The PCR ran on 60 Vbeta and 13 Jbeta primers. Generated by immunoSEQ multiplex PCR, the TCRdb table keeps only in-frame clones and is missing some. The sample includes around 280,000 clones, roughly 90% of them seen just once. As for this clone: Its target is not known.

Study results and limitations: Sequencing had likely introduced a cluster of highly shared sequence variants as an artifact.

The sequenced sample was PBMCs. The receptor was derived from a woman aged 18-35 years in good health and CMV-seronegative.

CDR3 in amino acids: CASSPRMNTEAFF. The CDR3 DNA follows: TGCGCCAGCAGCCCTAGAATGAACACTGAAGCTTTCTTT. V and J are TRBV5-1 and TRBJ1-1; the D is unclear. This CDR3 has 13 amino acids. The germline gives CDR1 SGHRS, CDR2 YFSETQ. V shed 4 bases and J shed 0 bases, with 7 bases lying between them.